These 14 T cell receptor beta chains were sequenced from one sample in a study of shared clonotypes between healthy human individuals. The data were produced by immunoSEQ multiplex PCR, yet TCRdb's version contains in-frame clones alone and is incomplete. The sample lists 850,000 to 1,200,000 clones, approximately 76% occurring once. The sequenced sample was memory CD4+ T cells sorted from blood. Specified subset: CD45RA-negative fraction. These TCRs come from a man younger than 35 in good health.

The chain has TRBV14 and TRBJ2-1; 9 bases match TRBD2. CDR1 is SGHDN, CDR2 FVKESK, per germline. CDR3 length: 16 amino acids. Trimming at V came to 4 bases and at J to 6 bases, leaving 10 bases not matched to a gene. The CDR3 coding sequence is TGTGCCAGCAGCCCCAAATCCGGGACTAGCACCAATGAGCAGTTCTTC. Amino acid sequence: CASSPKSGTSTNEQFF.

The chain uses TRBV7-9 and TRBJ2-5; the match to TRBD2 covers 13 bases. CDR3 length: 15 residues. CDR1 SEHNR and CDR2 FQNEAQ come from the germline V gene (reference sequence). The J segment lost 11 bases and the V segment lost 1 base, leaving 7 bases of the junction unmatched. DNA of the CDR3: TGTGCCAGCAGCTTAGTAGGGACTAGCGGGAACCGGCAGTACTTC. As protein: CASSLVGTSGNRQYF.

The chain carries TRBV11-3 and TRBJ1-1; the match to TRBD1 covers 8 bases. The CDR3 runs to 15 residues. Germline V CDR1 and CDR2: SGHNT, YENEEA. The trim removed 5 bases at V and 4 bases at J, leaving 9 bases unmatched. In DNA, the CDR3 is TGTGCCAGCAGCGCGGAAGGGACAGGTCCCACTGAAGCTTTCTTT. It codes for CASSAEGTGPTEAFF.

The chain is built from TRBV30 and TRBJ2-7; D could derive from TRBD1 or TRBD2 (7 bases each). The CDR3 sequence is 12 residues long. Germline loops: CDR1 GTSNPN, CDR2 SVGIG (reference sequence). Trimming took off 3 bases at V and 7 bases at J, with 13 bases between the two ends. The DNA of the CDR3 is TGTGCCTGGAGCAGGGGGGGAACTGAGCAGTACTTC. It encodes CAWSRGGTEQYF.

This sequence joins TRBV14 and TRBJ2-7; perhaps TRBD2 as D (6 bases). The CDR3 is 15 residues long. V was pared by 1 base and J by 4 bases, with 14 bases between. Germline-derived CDR1 and CDR2 are SGHDN and FVKESK. The CDR3 sequence is CASSQGSSGFYEQYF. The CDR3 DNA is TGTGCCAGCAGCCAAGGTTCCAGCGGGTTTTACGAGCAGTACTTC. Variable domain in full (rest from reference TRBV14 and TRBJ2-7): EAGVTQFPSHSVIEKGQTVTLRCDPISGHDNLYWYRRVMGKEIKFLLHFVKESKQDESGMPNNRFLAERTGGTYSTLKVQPAELEDSGVYFCASSQGSSGFYEQYFGPGTRLTVT.

A few counts support this clone. The sample carries other DNA sequences with the same CDR3. The chain joins TRBV7-2 to TRBJ2-1; 11 nucleotides line up with TRBD2. The germline gives CDR1 SGHTA, CDR2 FQGNSA. With V trimmed by 5 bases and J by 2 bases, 2 bases remained unmatched. The length of the CDR3 is 15 residues. DNA of the CDR3: TGTGCCAGCAGCCCGGGACTAGCGGCCTACAATGAGCAGTTCTTC. It encodes CASSPGLAAYNEQFF.

The chain joins TRBV5-4 to TRBJ2-5; D tentatively fits TRBD1 or TRBD2 (5 bases each). Between the trimmed V and J ends, which lost 3 bases and 5 bases, there was a span of 11 bases. Germline lookup yields CDR1 SGHNT and CDR2 YYREEE (reference sequence). This CDR3 spans 13 amino acids. Written as DNA, the CDR3 is TGTGCCAGCAGCTGGGACCAACGGGAGACCCAGTACTTC. Residues: CASSWDQRETQYF.

J is TRBJ2-1 and V is TRBV28; TRBD2 is a possible D gene (5 bases). Per germline, CDR1 MDHEN and CDR2 SYDVKM. With 5 bases removed from V and 2 bases from J, the gap between germline ends came to 10 bases. This CDR3 spans 14 amino acids. CDR3 residues: CASSPPGTYNEQFF. In DNA form, the CDR3 reads TGTGCCAGCAGTCCCCCGGGAACCTACAATGAGCAGTTCTTC.

The rearrangement links TRBV5-5 to TRBJ1-3, with 9 bases lining up with TRBD1. J gave up 3 bases and V 4 bases, and 8 bases lay outside the gene matches. Germline V gene sequence: CDR1 SGHKS, CDR2 YYEKEE (reference sequence). The CDR3 is made up of 16 amino acids. The CDR3 DNA reads as TGTGCCAGCAGCCTAGCGGACAGGGGAGGTGGAAACACCATATATTTT. Residues: CASSLADRGGGNTIYF.

Here the CDR3 DNA reads TGTGCCACCACCCGACTAGCGGGGGGCCAAGAGACCCAGTACTTC. Translation gives CATTRLAGGQETQYF. The genes are TRBV10-3 and TRBJ2-5, with 13 positions matching TRBD2. J was trimmed by 1 base and V by 10 bases; bases with no gene match: 6. The length of the CDR3 is 15 residues. Germline loops: CDR1 ENHRY, CDR2 SYGVKD.

This clone occurred a few times. The rearrangement joins TRBV30 to TRBJ1-5; 8 nucleotides match TRBD1. V was pared by 1 base and J by 4 bases, with 6 bases of the junction left unmatched. Germline V lookup: CDR1 GTSNPN, CDR2 SVGIG (reference sequence). This CDR3 has 15 residues. This chain's CDR3 is CAWSGGTGRNQPQHF. The CDR3 DNA is TGTGCCTGGAGTGGTGGGACAGGAAGAAATCAGCCCCAGCATTTT. Looking up the rest from reference TRBV30 and TRBJ1-5 gives the full variable domain: SQTIHQWPATLVQPVGSPLSLECTVEGTSNPNLYWYRQAAGRGLQLLFYSVGIGQISSEVPQNLSASRPQDRQFILSSKKLLLSDSGFYLCAWSGGTGRNQPQHFGDGTRLSIL.

V gene TRBV19 combines with J gene TRBJ1-3; no clear D gene. The V end lost 0 bases, the J end lost 1 base, and 13 bases lay between the germline ends. This CDR3 contains 17 residues. Germline CDR1 LNHDA, CDR2 SQIVND (reference sequence). The CDR3 DNA reads TGTGCCAGTAGTATAGATCTGGCCCACCCGTCTGGAAACACCATATATTTT. Residues: CASSIDLAHPSGNTIYF.

The chain carries TRBV28 and TRBJ1-1, with a weak D call TRBD1 (5 bases). This CDR3 contains 14 residues. CDR1 is MDHEN, CDR2 SYDVKM, per germline. Trimming cost V 4 bases and J 4 bases, with 13 bases left between them. CDR3 nucleotides: TGTGCCAGCAGTTCACCGGGGCTGAGCACTGAAGCTTTCTTT. Its translation: CASSSPGLSTEAFF.

V gene TRBV29-1 combines with J gene TRBJ2-1; 10 positions agree with TRBD2. This CDR3 has 16 residues. Germline V gene lookup returns CDR1 SQVTM and CDR2 ANQGSEA. V was pared by 2 bases and J by 4 bases, with 8 bases of the junction left unmatched. The CDR3 region is CSVEYFALAGYNEQFF. In DNA form, the CDR3 reads TGCAGCGTTGAATACTTTGCACTAGCGGGATACAATGAGCAGTTCTTC.